This T cell receptor beta chain stems from a study of T cell responses to AZD1222 COVID-19 vaccine. Profiled with immunoSEQ multiplex PCR; TCRdb holds only in-frame clones, not every one. The sample comprises some 150,000 clones, around 89% of which are singletons, and more than 2.5% rests with the top ten. On this clone itself: What it binds is not known.

In germline, CDR1 is SGHVS, CDR2 FQNEAQ. The junction had 4 bases not matched to a gene; V was cut back by 5 bases and J by 0 bases. This CDR3 has 15 amino acids. General observations from the study: A mostly white British donor set with more females was recruited, and clonal diversity was possibly underestimated. Vaccine-related CD4 TCRs covered spike, predominating at 160-218 and 743-854. After two AZD1222 doses, spike-specific TCR breadth and depth rose versus day 0.

Sequencing used peripheral blood, obtained on day 0 of AZD1222 vaccination. The rearrangement uses TRBV7-8 and TRBJ1-1; 9 nucleotides match TRBD1. This receptor was identified in an adult in good health. CDR3 DNA sequence: TGTGCCAGCAGCCGCAGGACAGGGGTGAACACTGAAGCTTTCTTT. Its translation is CASSRRTGVNTEAFF.